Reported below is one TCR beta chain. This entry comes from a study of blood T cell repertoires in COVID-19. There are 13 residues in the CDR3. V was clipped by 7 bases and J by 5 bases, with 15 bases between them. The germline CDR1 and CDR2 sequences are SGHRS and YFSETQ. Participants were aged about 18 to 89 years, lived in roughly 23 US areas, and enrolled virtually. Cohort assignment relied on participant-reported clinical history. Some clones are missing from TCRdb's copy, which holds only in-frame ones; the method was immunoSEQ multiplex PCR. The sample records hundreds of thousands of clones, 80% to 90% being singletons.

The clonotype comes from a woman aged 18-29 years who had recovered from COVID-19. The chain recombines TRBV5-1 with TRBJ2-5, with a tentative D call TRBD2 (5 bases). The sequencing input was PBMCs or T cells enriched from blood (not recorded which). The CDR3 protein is CASSRPGEETQYF. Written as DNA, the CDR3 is TGCGCCAGCTCCCGGCCCGGGGAGGAGACCCAGTACTTC.